A single sample gave rise to the 3 T cell receptor beta chains below, sequenced in a study of T-cell reconstitution after alpha-beta-depleted transplantation in children. Molecular barcoding with unique molecular identifiers was used for the TCRbeta library. Via MiXCR, TCRdb re-called the PCR reads, giving one row per CDR3 protein. The data hold around 600,000 distinct CDR3 sequences, with roughly a tenth observed a single time. Source: PBMCs from the stem cell graft donor, taken from the stem cell graft. The receptors derive from a human donor who donated a stem cell graft to a child with acute myeloid leukemia.

This rearrangement joins TRBV4-3 to TRBJ2-7, with 11 bases aligning to TRBD2. With 2 bases clipped from V and 2 bases from J, the junction kept 5 bases outside the gene matches. The CDR3 is 16 amino acids. Germline CDR1 LGHNA, CDR2 YSLEER. CDR3 loop: CASSQTLAGVTYEQYF. CDR3 DNA: TGCGCCAGCAGCCAAACACTAGCGGGAGTAACCTACGAGCAGTACTTC.

This clonotype was counted only a few times. The CDR3 sequence is CASSLGTPHRTF. CDR3 coding DNA: TGTGCCAGCAGTTTAGGGACTCCCCATCGCACCTTC. The rearrangement links TRBV12-3 or TRBV12-4 to TRBJ1-2; D ambiguous. This CDR3 spans 12 amino acids. V lost 1 base and J lost 13, with 13 bases in between.

This clonotype was seen only a few times. The genes are TRBV4-3 and TRBJ2-3; the match to TRBD1 covers 8 bases. The CDR3 has 16 amino acids. V shed 1 base, J shed 4 bases, and the junction held 7 bases outside the gene matches. CDR1 LGHNA and CDR2 YSLEER come from the germline V gene. CDR3 bases: TGCGCCAGCAGCCAAGGCCGGCAGGGGGCTGCAGATACGCAGTATTTT. It translates to CASSQGRQGAADTQYF.